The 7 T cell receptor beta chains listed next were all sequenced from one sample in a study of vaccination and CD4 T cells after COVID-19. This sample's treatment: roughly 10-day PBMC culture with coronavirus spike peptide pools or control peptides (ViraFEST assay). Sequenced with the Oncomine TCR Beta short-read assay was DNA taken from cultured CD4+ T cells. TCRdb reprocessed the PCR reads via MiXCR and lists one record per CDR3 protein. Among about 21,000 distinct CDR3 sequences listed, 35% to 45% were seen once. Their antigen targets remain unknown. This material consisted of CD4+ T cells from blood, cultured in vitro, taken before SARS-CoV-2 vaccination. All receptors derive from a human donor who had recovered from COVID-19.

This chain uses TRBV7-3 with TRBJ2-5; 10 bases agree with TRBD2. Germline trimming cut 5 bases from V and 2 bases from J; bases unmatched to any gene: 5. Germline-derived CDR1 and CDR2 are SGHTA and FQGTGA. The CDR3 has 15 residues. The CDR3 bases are TGTGCCAGCAGCAAAGGGACTAGCGTACAAGAGACCCAGTACTTC. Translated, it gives CASSKGTSVQETQYF.

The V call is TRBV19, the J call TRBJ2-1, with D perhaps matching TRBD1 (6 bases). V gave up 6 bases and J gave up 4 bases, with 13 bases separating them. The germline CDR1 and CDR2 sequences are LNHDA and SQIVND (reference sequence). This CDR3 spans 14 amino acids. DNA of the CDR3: TGTGCCAGTAGCGTCGGGACAAGTTACAATGAGCAGTTCTTC. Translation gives CASSVGTSYNEQFF.

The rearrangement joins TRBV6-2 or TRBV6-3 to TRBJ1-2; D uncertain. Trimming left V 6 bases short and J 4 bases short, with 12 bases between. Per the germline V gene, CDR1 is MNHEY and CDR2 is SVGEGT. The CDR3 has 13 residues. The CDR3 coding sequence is TGTGCCAGCAGGGAGTTAAGAATCTATGGCTACACCTTC. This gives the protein CASRELRIYGYTF.

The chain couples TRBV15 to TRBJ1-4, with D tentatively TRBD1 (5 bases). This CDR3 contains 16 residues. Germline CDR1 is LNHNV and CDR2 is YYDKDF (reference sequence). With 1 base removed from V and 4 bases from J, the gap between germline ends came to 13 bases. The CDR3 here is CATSRGLGAGNEKLFF. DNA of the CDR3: TGTGCCACCAGCAGAGGCCTCGGGGCCGGTAATGAAAAACTGTTTTTT.

In nucleotides, the CDR3 is TGTGCCAGTAGTATAGACCGGGACTCCTACGAGCAGTACTTC. Translation gives CASSIDRDSYEQYF. The chain uses TRBV19 and TRBJ2-7, with D perhaps TRBD2 (5 bases). With 0 bases removed from V and 0 bases from J, the gap between germline ends came to 6 bases. Germline CDR1 LNHDA, CDR2 SQIVND (reference sequence). The CDR3 totals 14 residues.

CDR3 sequence reads: CASSAGLAGEETQYF. The CDR3 DNA sequence: TGTGCCAGTAGTGCGGGACTAGCGGGAGAAGAGACCCAGTACTTC. The V gene is TRBV19, the J gene TRBJ2-5; 14 nucleotides line up with TRBD2. V shed 5 bases and J 3 bases; nucleotides not matched to a gene: 2. The germline V gene encodes CDR1 LNHDA and CDR2 SQIVND (reference sequence). The CDR3 length is 15 residues.

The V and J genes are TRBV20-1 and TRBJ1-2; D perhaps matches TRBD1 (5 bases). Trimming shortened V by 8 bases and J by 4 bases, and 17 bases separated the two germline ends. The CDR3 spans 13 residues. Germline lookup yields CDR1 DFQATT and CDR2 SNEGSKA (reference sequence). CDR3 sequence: CSTLYDSPYGYTF. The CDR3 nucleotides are TGCAGTACCTTATACGACAGCCCCTATGGCTACACCTTC.